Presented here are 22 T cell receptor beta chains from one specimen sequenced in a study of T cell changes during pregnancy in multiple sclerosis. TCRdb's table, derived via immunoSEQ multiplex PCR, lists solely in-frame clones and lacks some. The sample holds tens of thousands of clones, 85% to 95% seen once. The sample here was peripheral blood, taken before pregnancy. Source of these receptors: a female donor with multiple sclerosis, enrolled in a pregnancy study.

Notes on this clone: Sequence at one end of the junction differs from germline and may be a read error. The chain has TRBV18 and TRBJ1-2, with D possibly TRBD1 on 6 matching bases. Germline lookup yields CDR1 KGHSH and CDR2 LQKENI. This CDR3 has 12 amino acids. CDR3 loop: CASSREHSGHNF. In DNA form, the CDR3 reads TGTGCCAGCTCCCGAGAGCATTCGGGACACAATTTC.

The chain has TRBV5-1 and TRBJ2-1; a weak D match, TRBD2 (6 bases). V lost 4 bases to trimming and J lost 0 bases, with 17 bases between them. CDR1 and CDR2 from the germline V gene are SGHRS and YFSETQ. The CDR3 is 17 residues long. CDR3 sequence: CASSPGLTPSSYNEQFF. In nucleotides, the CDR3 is TGCGCCAGCAGCCCGGGACTCACCCCTAGCTCCTACAATGAGCAGTTCTTC.

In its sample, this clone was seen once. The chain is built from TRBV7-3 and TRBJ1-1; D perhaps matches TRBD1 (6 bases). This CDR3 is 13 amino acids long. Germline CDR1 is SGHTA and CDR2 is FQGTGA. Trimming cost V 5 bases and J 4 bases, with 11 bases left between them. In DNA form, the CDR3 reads TGTGCCAGCAGCCCCGTAGGGGGCACTGAAGCTTTCTTT. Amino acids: CASSPVGGTEAFF.

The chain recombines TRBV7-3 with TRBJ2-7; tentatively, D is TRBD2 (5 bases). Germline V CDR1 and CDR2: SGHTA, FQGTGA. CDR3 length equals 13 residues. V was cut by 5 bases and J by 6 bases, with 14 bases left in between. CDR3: CASSQEIRGEQYF. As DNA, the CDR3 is TGTGCCAGCAGCCAAGAGATTCGGGGCGAGCAGTACTTC.

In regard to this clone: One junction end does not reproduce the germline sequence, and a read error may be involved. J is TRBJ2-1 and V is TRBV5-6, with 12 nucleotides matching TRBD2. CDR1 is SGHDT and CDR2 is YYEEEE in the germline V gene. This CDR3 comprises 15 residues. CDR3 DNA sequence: TGTGCCGGCAGCTTGGGGACTAGCGGGTACAATGAGCAGTTCTTC. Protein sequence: CAGSLGTSGYNEQFF.

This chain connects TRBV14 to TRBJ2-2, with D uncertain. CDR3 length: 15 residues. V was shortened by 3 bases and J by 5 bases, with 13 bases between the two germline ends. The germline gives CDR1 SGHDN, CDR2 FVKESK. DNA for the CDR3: TGTGCCAGCAGCCACGACTCAATTACGACCGGGGAGCTGTTTTTT. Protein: CASSHDSITTGELFF.

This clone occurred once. The CDR3 bases are TGCGCCAGCAGCGCCCGGACAGGGTATGAATACGAGCAGTACTTC. This codes for CASSARTGYEYEQYF. The genes are TRBV4-3 and TRBJ2-7; 8 positions match TRBD1. The CDR3 contains 15 residues. Germline V lookup: CDR1 LGHNA, CDR2 YSLEER. The J segment lost 4 bases and the V segment lost 5 bases, leaving 10 bases of the junction unmatched.

CDR3 bases: TGTGCCAGCGCAGGGGCTACCGGGACTAGCGGATACAATGAGCAGTTCTTC. This sequence encodes CASAGATGTSGYNEQFF. The chain has TRBV7-9 and TRBJ2-1; TRBD2 matches 11 bases. CDR3 size: 17 residues. Germline CDR1 is SEHNR and CDR2 is FQNEAQ (reference sequence). After removal of 8 bases from V and 4 bases from J, the junction contained 13 bases not matched to a gene.

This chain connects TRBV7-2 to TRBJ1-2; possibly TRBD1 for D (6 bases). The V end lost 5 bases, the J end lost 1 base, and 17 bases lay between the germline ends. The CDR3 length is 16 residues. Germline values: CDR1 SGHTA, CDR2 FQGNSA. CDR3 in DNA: TGTGCCAGCAGCCCTGGACAGCGGTCTTATAACTATGGCTACACCTTC. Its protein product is CASSPGQRSYNYGYTF.

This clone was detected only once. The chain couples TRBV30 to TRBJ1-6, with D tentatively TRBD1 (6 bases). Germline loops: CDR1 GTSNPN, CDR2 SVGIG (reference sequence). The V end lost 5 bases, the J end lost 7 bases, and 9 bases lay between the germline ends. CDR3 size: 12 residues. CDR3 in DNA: TGTGCCTGGGCTCAGGGGAATTCACCCCTCCACTTT. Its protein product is CAWAQGNSPLHF.

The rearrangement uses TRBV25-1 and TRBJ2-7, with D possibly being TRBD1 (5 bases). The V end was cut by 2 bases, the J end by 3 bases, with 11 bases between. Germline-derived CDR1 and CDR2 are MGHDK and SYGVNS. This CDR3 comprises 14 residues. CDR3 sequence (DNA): TGTGCCAGCAGTGAAGGCCCAGGGATCTACGAGCAGTACTTC. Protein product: CASSEGPGIYEQYF.

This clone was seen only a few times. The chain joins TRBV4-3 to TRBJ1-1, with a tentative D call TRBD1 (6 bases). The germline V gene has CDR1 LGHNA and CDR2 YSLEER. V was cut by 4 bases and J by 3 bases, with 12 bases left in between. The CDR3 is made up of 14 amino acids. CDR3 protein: CASSRKQGDTEAFF. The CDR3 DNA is TGCGCCAGCAGCCGGAAACAGGGAGACACTGAAGCTTTCTTT.

CDR3 in amino acids: CASSFDFYNEQFF. The CDR3 DNA sequence: TGCGCCAGCAGCTTCGACTTCTACAATGAGCAGTTCTTC. The V gene is TRBV5-1, the J gene TRBJ2-1; D unresolved. Germline loops: CDR1 SGHRS, CDR2 YFSETQ. The CDR3 is 13 amino acids. Trimming removed 2 bases at V and 3 bases at J, with 6 bases between.

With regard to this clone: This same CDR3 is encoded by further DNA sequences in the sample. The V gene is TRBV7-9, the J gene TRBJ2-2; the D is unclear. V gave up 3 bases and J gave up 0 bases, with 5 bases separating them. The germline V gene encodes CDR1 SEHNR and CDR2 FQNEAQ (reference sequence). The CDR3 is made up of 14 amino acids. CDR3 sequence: CASSLASNTGELFF. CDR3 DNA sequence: TGTGCCAGCAGCTTGGCTTCGAACACCGGGGAGCTGTTTTTT.

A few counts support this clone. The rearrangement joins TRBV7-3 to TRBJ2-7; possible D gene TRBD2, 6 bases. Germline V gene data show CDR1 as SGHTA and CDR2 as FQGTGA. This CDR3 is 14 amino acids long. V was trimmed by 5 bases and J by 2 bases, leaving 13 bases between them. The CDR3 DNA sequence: TGTGCCAGCAGCCCGGGACTCGGCACCTACGAGCAGTACTTC. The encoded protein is CASSPGLGTYEQYF.

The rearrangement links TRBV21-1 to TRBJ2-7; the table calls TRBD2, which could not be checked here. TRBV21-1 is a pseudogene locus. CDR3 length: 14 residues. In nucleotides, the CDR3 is TGTGCCAGCAGCAGACTAGCAGGACAATACGAGCAGTACTTC. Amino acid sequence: CASSRLAGQYEQYF.

The CDR3 sequence: CASSQGTVYTEAFF. The CDR3 nucleotides read TGCGCCAGCAGCCAAGGAACTGTGTACACTGAAGCTTTCTTT. The rearrangement joins TRBV4-3 to TRBJ1-1; no clear D gene. From germline, CDR1 is LGHNA and CDR2 YSLEER. The CDR3 runs to 14 residues. V lost 1 base, J lost 3 bases, and 9 bases lay in between.

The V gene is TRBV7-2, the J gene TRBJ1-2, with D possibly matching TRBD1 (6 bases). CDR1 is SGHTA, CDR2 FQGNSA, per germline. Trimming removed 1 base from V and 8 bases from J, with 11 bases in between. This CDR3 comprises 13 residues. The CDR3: CASSLDRVQGYTF. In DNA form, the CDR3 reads TGTGCCAGCAGCTTAGACAGGGTCCAGGGCTACACCTTC.

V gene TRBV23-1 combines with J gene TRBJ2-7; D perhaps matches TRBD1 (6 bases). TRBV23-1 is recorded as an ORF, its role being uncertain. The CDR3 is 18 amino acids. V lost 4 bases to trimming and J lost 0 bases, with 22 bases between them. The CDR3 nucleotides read TGCGCCAGCAGTCGGGGGCCCTTCATTACAGGACCCTCCTACGAGCAGTACTTC. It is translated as CASSRGPFITGPSYEQYF.

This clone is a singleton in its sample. DNA of the CDR3: TGTGCCAGCCCCATGCGAAGCGGGAGGGGACTTTACGAGCAGTACTTC. The encoded protein is CASPMRSGRGLYEQYF. The chain is built from TRBV21-1 and TRBJ2-7; the D segment call TRBD2 is taken from the table without a DNA check. TRBV21-1 corresponds to a pseudogene. The CDR3 consists of 16 residues.

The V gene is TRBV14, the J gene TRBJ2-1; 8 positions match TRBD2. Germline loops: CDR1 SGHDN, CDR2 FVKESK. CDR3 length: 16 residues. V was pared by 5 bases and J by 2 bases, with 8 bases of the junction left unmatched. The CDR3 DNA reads TGTGCCAGCAGCAGGGCCCTAGCGGGTGCCTACAATGAGCAGTTCTTC. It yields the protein CASSRALAGAYNEQFF.

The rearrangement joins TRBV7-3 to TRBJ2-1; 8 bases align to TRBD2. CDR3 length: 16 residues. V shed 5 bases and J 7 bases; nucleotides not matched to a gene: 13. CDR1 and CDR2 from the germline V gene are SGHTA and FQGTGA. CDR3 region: CASSQMGSGSRNEQFF. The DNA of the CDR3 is TGTGCCAGCAGCCAAATGGGGAGCGGGAGCCGAAATGAGCAGTTCTTC.